This TCR beta chain is from a study of identical twins. Looked up from germline, CDR1 is SGHTA and CDR2 is FQGNSA. This CDR3 contains 14 residues. Trimming shortened V by 2 bases and J by 4 bases, and 12 bases separated the two germline ends. Findings of the study overall: Out-of-frame beta chain sequences displayed weaker excess sharing between twins.

TCRdb re-called the 5' RACE reads with MiXCR, one entry per CDR3 protein. The sample holds roughly 770,000 distinct CDR3 sequences, roughly 20% seen once. Comment on this clonotype: The antigen is undetermined.

A further study also used this sample, focusing on T cells expressing NK-cell markers. That report notes: What restricted sorting to alpha-beta TCR T cells in several experiments was an anti-gamma-delta TCR antibody.

This TCR was recovered from a woman aged 18 to 35 in good health. The sample comprised PBMCs. The V and J genes are TRBV7-2 and TRBJ2-7; D unclear. CDR3 sequence (DNA): TGTGCCAGCAGCTTAACTCCAGCGATTTACGAGCAGTACTTC. This translates into CASSLTPAIYEQYF.